This TCR beta chain was recovered during a study of T cell responses to AZD1222 COVID-19 vaccine (dated by TCRdb to the early 2020s). A note on the overall study: A total of around 240 trial participants underwent TCR sequencing, of whom around 210 had received two doses of AZD1222 and approximately 25 had received two doses of the MenACWY control vaccine. Trial participants were enrolled by age into 18-55, 56-69 and 70-plus year subgroups, with roughly 150, 30 and 60 TCR-sequenced participants respectively. Study-wide conclusions, independent of this receptor: The 56-69-year group was small, and its depth increase did not reach significance, likely because of low power. Nearly half of unique spike-specific TCRs reportedly recognized epitopes outside regions mutated in the B.1.351 and B.1.1.7 variants. Because no samples from the day 14 peak response were available, repertoires could be characterized only after the peak T cell response. Conclusions about previously exposed vaccinees were limited because only six or seven AZD1222 recipients were SARS-CoV-2 seropositive at baseline. Spike-specific TCR breadth and depth rose significantly after two AZD1222 doses compared with day 0 and with MenACWY recipients. CD4 TCRs associated with the vaccine covered the entire spike protein, and the dominant responses were in regions 160-218 and 743-854. Participants were mostly white British and included more females than males, and it was suggested by the authors that clonal diversity may have been underestimated.

A word on this clone: This receptor's antigen is unknown. Per-base qualities were not stored, and no clone one base away is much larger.

There are 14 amino acids in the CDR3, from cysteine to phenylalanine inclusive. Of the read, only the CDR3 DNA is kept; its 42 bases are in frame from base 1. Via the germline V gene, CDR1 is SGHAT and CDR2 FQNNGV. Trimming takes 6 bases off V and 4 bases off J; junction bases not matched to a gene: 8. The CDR3 regions of human TCRbeta chains were analyzed by immunosequencing. The authors processed their data as follows. Repertoire TCRs were checked for matches against a reference library of SARS-CoV-2-specific TCRs that had been generated using the MIRA antigen-specificity platform. Breadth was defined as the fraction of unique TCRs that were SARS-CoV-2-associated, and depth was defined as the fraction of total T cells that were SARS-CoV-2-associated. Each spike-specific TCR was assigned to its reactive spike region and to a CD4 or CD8 class using the MIRA data. Log10-transformed breadth and depth values were compared by one-way ANOVA with Sidak's multiple comparisons tests. This immuneACCESS table, as held by TCRdb, lists in-frame sequences with V and J called but not all clones. Of the missing ones, under half trace to an unresolved V gene in checked studies; the others have no known cause. V, J and clone size reflect that table, while D and trimming were determined from the DNA. Across this sample there are 130,000 or so clones, with about 91% seen only once. The top ten hold less than 2% of the sample.

The time point label of this sample denotes: about 28 days (+/-7) after the second vaccine dose. Because spike-specific TCR depth and breadth did not differ between the two schedules, AZD1222 recipients who got a second dose at roughly 4 weeks were pooled with those who got a second dose at roughly 12 weeks. Samples from vaccinated people were obtained from the UK trials COV001 and COV002, which included a single-blind randomized controlled phase 2/3 trial of AZD1222 (ChAdOx1 nCoV-19) in healthy adults. Trial participant PBMC samples were collected at day 0 and day 28 after the second dose for TCRbeta chain sequencing.

The V and J segments used are TRBV11-2 and TRBJ1-1; the junction holds 7 bases that match TRBD1. The material was peripheral blood, obtained 28 days after the second AZD1222 dose. The clonotype originates from an adult who received the AZD1222 COVID-19 vaccine. Here the CDR3 is given as CASSPLDRRTEAFF. In nucleotides, the sequence is TGTGCCAGCAGTCCCCTGGACAGGCGCACTGAAGCTTTCTTT.